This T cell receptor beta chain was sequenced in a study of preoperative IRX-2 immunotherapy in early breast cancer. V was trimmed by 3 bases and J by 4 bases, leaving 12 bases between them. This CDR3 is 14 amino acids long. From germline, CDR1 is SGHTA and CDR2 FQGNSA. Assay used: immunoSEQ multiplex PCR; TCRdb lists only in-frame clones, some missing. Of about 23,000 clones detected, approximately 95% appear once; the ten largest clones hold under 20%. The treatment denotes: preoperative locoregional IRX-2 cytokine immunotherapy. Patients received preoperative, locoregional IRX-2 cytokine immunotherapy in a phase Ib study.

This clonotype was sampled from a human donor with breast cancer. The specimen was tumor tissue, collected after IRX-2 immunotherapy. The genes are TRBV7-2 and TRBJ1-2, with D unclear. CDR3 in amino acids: CASSFPSGFYGYTF. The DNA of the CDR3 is TGTGCCAGCAGCTTCCCCTCGGGCTTCTATGGCTACACCTTC.